This T cell receptor (beta chain) was profiled in a study of T cell responses to AZD1222 COVID-19 vaccine. The study's findings and limits: It was only after the peak T cell response that any repertoires were sampled. Donor demographics were predominantly white British with a female majority; clonal diversity may be underestimated.

Profiled with immunoSEQ multiplex PCR; TCRdb holds only in-frame clones, not every one. The repertoire includes 55,000 to 60,000 clones, 85% to 90% of them detected once, and roughly 20% sits in the top ten. Points on this clone: The antigen remains undetermined.

The germline CDR1 and CDR2 sequences are SNHLY and FYNNEI. There are 15 residues in the CDR3. Trimming took 6 bases from V and 4 from J, leaving 15 bases between them. The TCR originated in an adult in good health. The chain recombines TRBV2 with TRBJ1-4, with TRBD1 as a possible D gene (5 bases). Sequencing was performed on peripheral blood, taken on day 0 of MenACWY control vaccination. CDR3 in DNA: TGTGCCAGCAGCGCGGGCGGGGCAAATAATGAAAAACTGTTTTTT. Amino acid sequence: CASSAGGANNEKLFF.